Below, 26 T cell receptor beta chains from the same sample are listed, as sequenced in a study of control samples from healthy donors and cancer patients. Libraries were prepared by immunoSEQ multiplex PCR; TCRdb keeps only in-frame clonotypes and omits some of them. The sample consists of some 150,000 clones, 85% to 95% of them appearing once. The sample was blood. These receptors all come from a middle-aged man in good health.

This chain uses TRBV28 with TRBJ1-4; D possibly corresponds to TRBD1 (5 bases). Between the trimmed V and J ends, which lost 2 bases and 10 bases, there was a span of 20 bases. The CDR3 covers 16 residues. The germline V gene has CDR1 MDHEN and CDR2 SYDVKM. The CDR3 bases are TGTGCCAGCAGTTTAAATCTCGAAGGGGAAAGAGGAAAACTGTTTTTT. Protein sequence: CASSLNLEGERGKLFF.

This sequence joins TRBV4-3 and TRBJ2-1; 8 bases agree with TRBD1. The CDR3 runs to 15 residues. Germline trimming cut 0 bases from V and 8 bases from J; bases unmatched to any gene: 6. CDR1 LGHNA and CDR2 YSLEER come from the germline V gene. The CDR3 DNA is TGCGCCAGCAGCCAAGAAGGGACAGGACTTCATGAGCAGTTCTTC. Its protein is CASSQEGTGLHEQFF.

V gene TRBV2 combines with J gene TRBJ1-4; 11 nucleotides line up with TRBD1. This CDR3 has 14 amino acids. J lost 8 bases, V lost 10 bases, and 9 bases had no gene match. Germline-derived CDR1 and CDR2 are SNHLY and FYNNEI. CDR3: CATRRTGGREKLFF. The CDR3 DNA follows: TGTGCCACTCGTAGGACAGGGGGCCGCGAAAAACTGTTTTTT. Together with reference TRBV2 and TRBJ1-4, the CDR3 gives the full variable domain: EPEVTQTPSHQVTQMGQEVILRCVPISNHLYFYWYRQILGQKVEFLVSFYNNEISEKSEIFDDQFSVERPDGSNFTLKIRSTKLEDSAMYFCATRRTGGREKLFFGSGTQLSVL.

The chain is built from TRBV5-4 and TRBJ2-2, with 14 nucleotides matching TRBD2. V lost 3 bases to trimming and J lost 1 base; unmatched junction nucleotides: 2. The CDR3 sequence is 17 residues long. Germline CDR1 and CDR2: SGHNT and YYREEE (reference sequence). The CDR3 reads CASSSGLAGGNTGELFF. CDR3 nucleotide sequence: TGTGCCAGCAGCTCTGGACTAGCGGGAGGGAACACCGGGGAGCTGTTTTTT.

This chain joins TRBV11-3 and TRBJ2-2; 8 bases map to TRBD1. The germline gives CDR1 SGHNT, CDR2 YENEEA. V shed 6 bases and J 7 bases; nucleotides not matched to a gene: 10. This CDR3 spans 15 amino acids. CDR3 bases: TGTGCCAGCAGAGGGAGACAGGGGACAGGCGGGGAGCTGTTTTTT. It is translated as CASRGRQGTGGELFF.

The chain carries TRBV6-6 and TRBJ1-2; D may be TRBD1 (5 bases). The CDR3 totals 17 residues. V was trimmed by 5 bases and J by 6 bases, leaving 25 bases between them. Germline-derived CDR1 and CDR2 are MNHNY and SVGAGI (reference sequence). In DNA, the CDR3 is TGTGCCAGCAGTCTTCGGGACCTTCGTCGTGGCCTTAATGGCTACACCTTC. Its translation is CASSLRDLRRGLNGYTF.

The gene calls are TRBV19 and TRBJ1-1; D remains ambiguous. This CDR3 is 15 amino acids long. The V end was cut by 5 bases, the J end by 0 bases, with 13 bases between. Germline V lookup: CDR1 LNHDA, CDR2 SQIVND (reference sequence). Here the CDR3 reads CASSPRTLMNTEAFF. The CDR3 region has the DNA TGTGCCAGTAGTCCTCGGACGTTAATGAACACTGAAGCTTTCTTT.

The V and J genes are TRBV6-4 and TRBJ1-2; D not resolved. This CDR3 region has 14 residues. Trimming removed 6 bases at V and 8 bases at J, with 19 bases between. Germline lookup yields CDR1 MRHNA and CDR2 SNTAGT. The CDR3 DNA follows: TGTGCCAGCAGGACGTCTCTAACGGTGGGAGGCTACACCTTC. Its translation: CASRTSLTVGGYTF.

The V call is TRBV6-5, the J call TRBJ1-5; the D gene is possibly TRBD1 (6 bases). Germline CDR1 is MNHEY and CDR2 is SVGAGI. V gave up 9 bases and J gave up 3 bases, with 15 bases separating them. The CDR3 sequence is 14 residues long. This CDR3 is CASHPAGVNQPQHF. The CDR3, as DNA: TGTGCCAGTCACCCGGCAGGGGTCAATCAGCCCCAGCATTTT.

The rearrangement uses TRBV5-6 and TRBJ2-1; TRBD1 might be the D (5 bases). This CDR3 has 12 amino acids. Trimming cost V 4 bases and J 8 bases, with 10 bases left between them. Per germline, CDR1 SGHDT and CDR2 YYEEEE. The CDR3 nucleotides are TGTGCCAGCAGCCACACAGGACATGAGCAGTTCTTC. Translation: CASSHTGHEQFF.

The table lists this clone with a count of one. The J gene is TRBJ1-1, the V gene TRBV12-3 or TRBV12-4, with TRBD1 matching 10 bases. Trimming removed 6 bases from V and 10 bases from J; junction bases left unmatched: 2. There are 11 residues in the CDR3. In nucleotides, the CDR3 is TGTGCCAGCAGCCGACAGGGGGCAGCTTTCTTT. Its protein is CASSRQGAAFF.

This rearrangement joins TRBV27 to TRBJ2-2, with 8 bases aligning to TRBD1. The CDR3 runs 13 residues. CDR1 and CDR2 from the germline V gene are MNHEY and SMNVEV (reference sequence). The V and J ends lost 4 bases and 8 bases, in that order; junction bases with no gene match: 3. CDR3 coding DNA: TGTGCCAGCAGTTGGGACAGGATGGGGGAGCTGTTTTTT. The encoded protein is CASSWDRMGELFF.

The V call is TRBV5-6, the J call TRBJ2-2; TRBD2 aligns across 12 bases. V gave up 4 bases and J gave up 7 bases; unmatched junction bases: 11. Germline V lookup: CDR1 SGHDT, CDR2 YYEEEE. The CDR3 runs to 17 residues. The CDR3 loop is CASSPTSGSRMGGELFF. The CDR3 DNA sequence: TGTGCCAGCAGCCCGACTAGCGGGAGTCGGATGGGCGGGGAGCTGTTTTTT.

V and J are TRBV7-9 and TRBJ1-4, with 10 positions matching TRBD1. The V and J ends lost 5 bases and 7 bases, in that order; junction bases with no gene match: 10. Looked up from germline, CDR1 is SEHNR and CDR2 is FQNEAQ (reference sequence). The CDR3 is 16 residues long. The CDR3 reads CASSPRDRGPSEKLFF. In DNA, the CDR3 is TGTGCCAGCAGCCCCCGGGACAGGGGCCCCAGTGAAAAACTGTTTTTT.

The table lists this clone with a count of one. Here the CDR3 reads CASSFYPARGPNTEAFF. The CDR3 nucleotides read TGTGCCAGCAGTTTCTATCCAGCCAGGGGCCCGAACACTGAAGCTTTCTTT. This sequence joins TRBV27 and TRBJ1-1, with D tentatively TRBD1 (6 bases). Germline CDR1 is MNHEY and CDR2 is SMNVEV (reference sequence). CDR3 size: 17 residues. The germline V and J ends were trimmed by 3 bases and 1 base, with 18 bases remaining between them.

This chain uses TRBV29-1 with TRBJ2-1; 9 nucleotides agree with TRBD2. V lost 4 bases, J lost 3 bases, and 7 bases stayed unmatched. The CDR3 covers 15 residues. CDR1 and CDR2 (germline): SQVTM, ANQGSEA. CDR3 loop: CSVVLTSGVYNEQFF. The DNA for the CDR3 is TGCAGCGTTGTTCTGACTAGCGGAGTCTACAATGAGCAGTTCTTC.

This clone was observed a handful of times. The junction does not match germline at one end; this may be a read error. The chain joins TRBV13 to TRBJ1-3; 7 nucleotides line up with TRBD1. The CDR3 covers 12 residues. Germline V CDR1 and CDR2: PRHDT, FYEKMQ (reference sequence). CDR3 in amino acids: CASSYATGAIVF. CDR3 DNA sequence: TGTGCCAGCAGCTACGCTACAGGGGCCATCGTCTTT.

The rearrangement joins TRBV12-3 or TRBV12-4 to TRBJ2-5, with D perhaps being TRBD1 or TRBD2 (5 bases each). Trimming pared 0 bases from V and 5 bases from J, leaving 7 bases between. The CDR3 sequence is 13 residues long. The CDR3 sequence: CASSLAGVETQYF. The CDR3 DNA sequence: TGTGCCAGCAGTTTAGCGGGGGTGGAGACCCAGTACTTC.

This clone was observed once. This rearrangement joins TRBV14 to TRBJ2-7; tentatively, D is TRBD2 (6 bases). The CDR3 is 16 residues long. Per the germline V gene, CDR1 is SGHDN and CDR2 is FVKESK. V was clipped by 4 bases and J by 5 bases, with 21 bases between them. CDR3 sequence reads: CASSPTTIGRGNEQYF. DNA of the CDR3: TGTGCCAGCAGCCCAACTACGATCGGGAGAGGCAACGAGCAGTACTTC.

The chain has TRBV2 and TRBJ2-7; 7 bases map to TRBD2. J was trimmed by 3 bases and V by 4 bases; bases with no gene match: 12. The CDR3 loop spans 16 amino acids. Per the germline V gene, CDR1 is SNHLY and CDR2 is FYNNEI. CDR3 DNA sequence: TGTGCCAGCAGTGGGTTTTCCCCTAGCGGATACTACGAGCAGTACTTC. Protein: CASSGFSPSGYYEQYF.

The genes are TRBV27 and TRBJ1-1, with D uncertain. Germline loops: CDR1 MNHEY, CDR2 SMNVEV (reference sequence). Trimming removed 5 bases at V and 1 base at J, with 11 bases between. The CDR3 contains 14 residues. CDR3 coding DNA: TGTGCCAGCAGTACACGGACCAGGAACACTGAAGCTTTCTTT. The encoded protein is CASSTRTRNTEAFF.

The rearrangement uses TRBV19 and TRBJ1-6, with D perhaps matching TRBD1 (6 bases). The germline gives CDR1 LNHDA, CDR2 SQIVND (reference sequence). Deletions cut 5 bases from V and 8 bases from J, with 16 bases between. The CDR3 is 15 amino acids. CDR3 nucleotides: TGTGCCAGTAGTGCGACAGGTTACGGATATTCACCCCTCCACTTT. Its protein product is CASSATGYGYSPLHF.

This chain joins TRBV7-2 and TRBJ1-2; D not resolved. This CDR3 is built from 14 residues. V lost 4 bases to trimming and J lost 0 bases, with 9 bases between them. Germline lookup yields CDR1 SGHTA and CDR2 FQGNSA. CDR3 DNA sequence: TGTGCCAGCAGCTCCGGCCCGGCTAACTATGGCTACACCTTC. Protein: CASSSGPANYGYTF. Supplemented by reference TRBV7-2 and TRBJ1-2, the full variable domain reads GAGVSQSPSNKVTEKGKDVELRCDPISGHTALYWYRQSLGQGLEFLIYFQGNSAPDKSGLPSDRFSAERTGGSVSTLTIQRTQQEDSAVYLCASSSGPANYGYTFGSGTRLTVV.

The V call is TRBV11-2, the J call TRBJ2-3, with D unresolved. The CDR3 has 16 amino acids. Germline CDR1 reads SGHAT; CDR2 reads FQNNGV. Trimming removed 1 base from V and 2 bases from J, with 13 bases in between. The chain's CDR3 is CASSLGGHGSTDTQYF. CDR3 sequence (DNA): TGTGCCAGCAGCTTAGGTGGGCACGGATCCACAGATACGCAGTATTTT.

The rearrangement uses TRBV2 and TRBJ1-1; TRBD1 aligns across 10 bases. Per germline, CDR1 SNHLY and CDR2 FYNNEI. The CDR3 is made up of 12 amino acids. The CDR3 DNA reads as TGTGCAAGACAGGGGGCGGGCACTGAAGCTTTCTTT. Its protein product is CARQGAGTEAFF.

The rearrangement joins TRBV7-8 to TRBJ2-3; 7 bases map to TRBD1. The junction had 4 bases not matched to a gene; V was cut back by 1 base and J by 3 bases. The length of the CDR3 is 15 residues. CDR1 SGHVS and CDR2 FQNEAQ come from the germline V gene. CDR3 amino acids: CASSLVTGETDTQYF. The CDR3 nucleotides are TGTGCCAGCAGCTTAGTTACAGGGGAAACAGATACGCAGTATTTT.